The present T cell receptor (beta chain) was sequenced within a study of cytotoxic CD8 clonotypes in ibrutinib-treated CLL. Libraries were prepared by immunoSEQ multiplex PCR; TCRdb keeps only in-frame clonotypes and omits some of them. Of roughly 38,000 clones in the sample, 49% were seen once. The sequence came from a human donor with chronic lymphocytic leukemia. The sequencing used PBMCs, collected before ibrutinib treatment.

CDR3 bases: TGTGCCAGCAGGCCACAGGGCTCTGGGGCCAACGTCCTGACTTTC. Translating gives CASRPQGSGANVLTF. The J gene is TRBJ2-6, the V gene TRBV6-1; D is perhaps TRBD1 (6 bases). The germline V gene has CDR1 MNHNS and CDR2 SASEGT. The CDR3 spans 15 residues. V was cut by 6 bases and J by 0 bases, with 9 bases left in between.